One T cell receptor (beta chain) is described in this entry. This sample stems from a study of blood T cell repertoires in COVID-19. Germline V gene lookup returns CDR1 WSHSY and CDR2 SAAADI. The CDR3 loop spans 17 amino acids. Trimming at V came to 6 bases and at J to 1 base, leaving 5 bases not matched to a gene. Using immunoSEQ multiplex PCR, the repertoire was profiled, and TCRdb retains in-frame clones only, with some absent. The data hold 200,000 to 250,000 clones, with approximately 78% observed a single time. The V gene is TRBV10-2, the J gene TRBJ2-5, with 16 bases lining up with TRBD2. The specimen sequenced was peripheral blood. The clonotype comes from a woman aged 70-85 years with COVID-19, enrolled during active disease. In DNA form, the CDR3 reads TGCGCCAGCAGACCCGGGACTAGCGGGAGGGTCCAAGAGACCCAGTACTTC. Translation: CASRPGTSGRVQETQYF.